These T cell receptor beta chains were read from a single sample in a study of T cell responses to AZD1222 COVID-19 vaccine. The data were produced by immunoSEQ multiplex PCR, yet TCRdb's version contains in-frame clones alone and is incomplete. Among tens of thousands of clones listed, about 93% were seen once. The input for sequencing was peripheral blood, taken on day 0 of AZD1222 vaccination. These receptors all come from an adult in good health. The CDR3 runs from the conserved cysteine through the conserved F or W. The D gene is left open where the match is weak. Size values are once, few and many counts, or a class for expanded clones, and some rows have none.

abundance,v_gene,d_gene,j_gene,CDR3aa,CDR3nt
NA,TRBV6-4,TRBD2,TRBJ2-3,CASSDGAGGPGDTQYF,TGTGCCAGCAGTGACGGAGCGGGAGGGCCGGGAGATACGCAGTATTTT
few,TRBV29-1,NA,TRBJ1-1,CSVNSGSLGTEAFF,TGCAGCGTTAACTCCGGTAGCCTTGGCACTGAAGCTTTCTTT
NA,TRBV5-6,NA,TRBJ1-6,CASSSYRTAYNSPLHF,TGTGCCAGCAGCTCCTATCGGACAGCCTATAATTCACCCCTCCACTTT
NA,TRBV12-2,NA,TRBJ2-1,CASRFGGGSSYNEQFF,NA
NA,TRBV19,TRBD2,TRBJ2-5,CASSIAGRGGYQETQYF,TGTGCCAGTAGTATAGCCGGGCGGGGGGGGTACCAAGAGACCCAGTACTTC
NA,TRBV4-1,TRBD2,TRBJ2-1,CASSHAPTSGGLYNEQFF,TGCGCCAGCAGCCATGCCCCGACTAGCGGGGGGCTTTACAATGAGCAGTTCTTC
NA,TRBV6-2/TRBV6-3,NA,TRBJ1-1,CASSPRSEGTEAFF,TGTGCCAGCAGTCCCCGGTCTGAGGGGACTGAAGCTTTCTTT
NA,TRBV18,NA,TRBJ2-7,CASSPPGGRSYEQYF,TGTGCCAGCTCACCACCTGGGGGGCGCTCCTACGAGCAGTACTTC
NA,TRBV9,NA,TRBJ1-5,CASSPGSSNQPQHF,TGTGCCAGCTCCCCCGGGAGTAGCAATCAGCCCCAGCATTTT
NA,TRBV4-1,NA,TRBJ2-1,CASSQDFAAGGSNEQFF,TGCGCCAGCAGCCAAGATTTTGCGGCAGGGGGGAGCAATGAGCAGTTCTTC
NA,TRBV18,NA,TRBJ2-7,CASSPSRDSYEQYF,TGTGCCAGCTCACCTAGTAGGGACTCCTACGAGCAGTACTTC
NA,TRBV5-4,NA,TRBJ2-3,CASSLANTDTQYF,TGTGCCAGCAGCTTGGCGAACACAGATACGCAGTATTTT